This T cell receptor (beta chain) appears in the sequencing data of a study of cytomegalovirus exposure and HLA in healthy donors. Regarding the study as a whole: Available immune exposure information covered CMV serostatus only.

PCR amplification relied on 60 Vbeta primers (plus 13 Jbeta primers). TCRdb's table, derived via immunoSEQ multiplex PCR, lists solely in-frame clones and lacks some. Of some 150,000 clones detected, around 80% appear once; the ten largest clones hold about 4.4%. Germline lookup yields CDR1 SEHNR and CDR2 FQNEAQ (reference sequence). The CDR3 spans 16 residues. To note about this clone: Its antigen is currently unknown. Germline and junction disagree at one end, which may indicate a read error.

Material for sequencing was PBMCs. This receptor was identified in a woman in her 50s in good health and CMV-seropositive. V gene TRBV7-9 combines with J gene TRBJ2-1, with 10 bases identical to TRBD2. The CDR3 is CSSSAIGLADYNEQFF. The CDR3 nucleotides read TGTTCCAGCAGTGCCATTGGACTAGCGGATTACAATGAGCAGTTCTTC.